This T cell receptor (beta chain) came from a study of vaccination effects on CD4 cells after COVID-19. Notes on this clone: Its antigen is not identified.

Sequencing in the ViraFEST assay came after antigen-specific CD4+ T cells had been expanded with viral peptide pools, which were used to stimulate PBMC. The culture ran for about 11 days, and then CD4+ T cells were isolated. The person was diagnosed with PCR-confirmed SARS-CoV-2 infection between March and December 2020. The germline CDR1 and CDR2 sequences are MNHEY and SVGAGI. The V segment lost 5 bases and the J segment 5 bases; nucleotides outside the gene matches: 4. The CDR3 is 13 residues long. This table comes from immunoSEQ multiplex PCR, and its TCRdb copy is limited to in-frame clones, with some not included. The sample carries 70,000 or so clones, around 70% recorded once. Findings of the study overall: Early timepoints after infection were absent, and convalescent patients were few in the study.

The receptor's source is a human donor who had a prior SARS-CoV-2 infection. This rearrangement joins TRBV6-5 to TRBJ1-2; 8 bases match TRBD1. Sequencing was performed on CD4+ T cells from PBMCs cultured with HIV peptides, taken before COVID-19 vaccination. Specified subset: HIV-1 Nef peptide pool negative control/reference culture. The CDR3 loop is CASSPDREYGYTF. DNA for the CDR3: TGTGCCAGCAGTCCGGACAGGGAATATGGCTACACCTTC.